The entry below describes one T cell receptor beta chain. Its target is not known. Sequencing relied on a cDNA template that was reverse transcribed from extracted RNA. TCRdb keeps only in-frame clones here, not all; method: immunoSEQ multiplex PCR. The table lists roughly 200,000 clones, around two fifths of them singletons. Treatment: oral pan-JAK inhibitor, 5-10 mg twice daily. The CDR3 totals 12 residues. After removal of 7 bases from V and 1 base from J, the junction contained 3 bases not matched to a gene. Germline V gene sequence: CDR1 SQVTM, CDR2 ANQGSEA. The record originates from a study of CD8+ T cells in alopecia areata. Across the whole study: Tofacitinib ran for 6 to 18 months before 6 months off drug. Notes on the study in general: With tofacitinib ongoing, many expanded lesional clones persisted in both scalp and blood. Having one nonresponder leaves uncertain how baseline CD8+ expansion relates to response. Possibly because of HLA-related factors, TCR sharing was less clear across patients than in mice.

The source was CD4+ T cells sorted from blood, collected around week 37, from a patient treated with tofacitinib. This chain joins TRBV29-1 and TRBJ2-5, with 7 bases fitting TRBD1. This clonotype was obtained from a human donor with alopecia areata. DNA for the CDR3: TGCAGCGCCGGGACAGCCCAAGAGACCCAGTACTTC. Translated: CSAGTAQETQYF.